This TCR beta chain derives from a study of CD8+CD57+ T cells in acquired aplastic anemia. Profiling of TCR beta VDJ combinations and CDR3 sequences used genomic DNA as template. A single record per CDR3 protein comes from TCRdb applying MiXCR to the reads. This table holds a few hundred thousand distinct CDR3 sequences, 65% to 80% found once. Details on this clonotype: It is likely a read error, because the conserved phenylalanine at the end of the CDR3 is missing.

The V gene's germline CDR1 is SNHLY and CDR2 FYNNEI. The J segment lost 4 bases and the V segment lost 7 bases, leaving 9 bases of the junction unmatched. The CDR3 spans 14 residues. The sequenced sample consisted of sorted CD4+, CD8+, or CD8+CD57+ T cells (not recorded which) from PBMCs. This clonotype was obtained from a human donor in good health, serving as a control. The V call is TRBV2, the J call TRBJ1-2; 7 nucleotides align to TRBD1. In DNA, the CDR3 is TGTGCCAGCACCGCCTCGACAGGGAGCTATGGCTACACCGTC. Protein product: CASTASTGSYGYTV.